This TCR beta chain was obtained from a study of blood T cell repertoires in COVID-19. Across the whole study: Acute and convalescent COVID-19 specimens originated in the United States, Italy and Spain.

Here immunoSEQ multiplex PCR was the method, and the copy in TCRdb shows in-frame clones only, minus some. This table has about 88,000 clones, around nine tenths appearing once. The CDR3 consists of 11 residues. In germline, CDR1 is SEHNR, CDR2 FQNEAQ (reference sequence). V was cut by 2 bases and J by 9 bases, with 8 bases left in between. The TCR comes from a man in his fifties or sixties with acute or convalescent COVID-19. Sequencing input: peripheral blood. The gene calls are TRBV7-9 and TRBJ2-7, with a tentative D call TRBD1 (5 bases). The CDR3 sequence: CASSLSDRQYF. The CDR3 nucleotides read TGTGCCAGCAGCTTAAGTGACAGGCAGTACTTC. The full variable domain, rest sourced from reference TRBV7-9 and TRBJ2-7, is DTGVSQNPRHKITKRGQNVTFRCDPISEHNRLYWYRQTLGQGPEFLTYFQNEAQLEKSRLLSDRFSAERPKGSFSTLEIQRTEQGDSAMYLCASSLSDRQYFGPGTRLTVT.